This T cell receptor (beta chain) is from a study of blood T cells in healthy people across ages (dated by TCRdb to the mid-2010s). Some background on the complete study: Template switching captured roughly one uniquely barcoded TCR beta cDNA molecule per two T cells in model experiments. The study analyzed two additional independent replicas of 1 million unique cDNA reads from the same blood draw for two donors, one aged 18 to 30 and one aged 80 or older. To avoid experimental bias, donors of different ages were randomly spread across the sequencing lanes. To track age-related changes in TCR beta repertoire diversity, the study relied on deep sequencing normalized with unique cDNA molecular identifiers. Donors were grouped into four age groups: young (average about 15 years), middle-aged (approximately 41), aged (over 55) and long-lived (82). Broad study findings and their caveats: Since profiling was done on bulk unsorted PBMCs, naive and antigen-experienced compartments could not be conclusively compared. Estimates of total diversity based on one million sequenced T cells were considered lower bounds and underestimates. Observed TCR beta diversity per million T cells fell roughly linearly with age, and a significant reduction was already apparent by age roughly 40. Because the CMV infection status of the donors was unknown, age-related changes in expanded clonotypes may potentially have been confounded. There was a strong correlation between observed TCR beta diversity and the percentage of naive T cells measured by flow cytometry. The long-lived group showed more naive CD4+ T cells, fewer expanded clones and increased TCR diversity than the aged group, suggesting age selection.

The CDR3 has 16 amino acids, counting the end cysteine and phenylalanine. Only the CDR3 portion is preserved as DNA: 48 bases, with reading frame beginning at the first base. CDR1 and CDR2 were assigned from the germline V gene as MNHNS and SASEGT. As concerns this clonotype: This receptor's antigen is unknown. Germline and junction disagree at one end, which may indicate a read error.

Systemically healthy Caucasian individuals from Russia, approximately 39 in total and aged roughly 6 to 100 years, were included as donors. Each donor gave approximately 10 milliliters of peripheral blood, collected into EDTA-treated Vacutainer tubes. Ficoll-Paque density-gradient centrifugation was used to isolate PBMCs, with at least 6 million per sample. Total RNA, at least 6 micrograms per sample, was extracted from PBMCs with Trizol reagent. The percentages of naive CD45RAhigh/CD27high T cells were determined by flow cytometry on a PBMC aliquot from every donor. The method was 5' RACE. Data came from an Illumina HiSeq 2500. The second PCR ran for about 7 to 11 cycles and used a J-beta primer mix along with a sample-barcoded 5' primer. Each TCR beta cDNA molecule received a unique molecular identifier from a template-switch 5' adaptor carrying 12 random nucleotides. Each sample yielded at least 2.5 million CDR3-containing paired-end reads. The Mint cDNA synthesis kit, primed by a TRBC-specific oligonucleotide, was used to synthesize first-strand cDNA from all RNA. After uracil-DNA glycosylase treatment, a first 18-cycle PCR used universal primers M1SS and BC2_uni_R on all cDNA. The source study handled its data this way. Each sample was normalized by randomly selecting 1 million high-quality reads, each carrying a distinct molecular identifier. Instead of being binned into consensus sequences, reads with shared molecular identifiers were discarded. MiTCR, with a Q25 quality threshold and the strictest error-elimination algorithm, was used for CDR3 identification, clonotype clustering and error correction. A nonparametric unseen species model with Euler transformation was used to estimate a lower bound on total TCR beta diversity. TCRdb reanalyzed the raw reads on its own, using fastp at Q25 for trimming and MiXCR for clone calling, and kept in-frame beta chains. Identical CDR3 protein sequences are pooled into one entry, listed with their most common genes and DNA. The V and J calls and clone size are TCRdb's, not the authors'. This sample holds around 800,000 distinct CDR3 sequences; 35% to 50% were observed only once. The ten largest account for less than 20% of the sample.

Sequencing input: blood. Recombination joined TRBV6-1 with TRBJ2-3; 12 central bases correspond to TRBD2. This sequence was found in a man older than 75 in good health. The CDR3 protein is CASSPGLAGPTETQYF. The sequence in DNA is TGTGCCAGCAGTCCCGGACTAGCGGGGCCCACAGAGACGCAGTATTTT.